These 14 T cell receptor beta chains came from one sample sequenced in a study of T cells after posttransplantation cyclophosphamide (dated by TCRdb to between 2015 and 2016). The control cohort was about 10 patients given myeloablative marrow transplants with methotrexate plus a calcineurin inhibitor, sampled 1 year after transplant. Libraries were prepared through the immunoSEQ multiplex PCR assay. Not all clones reach the TCRdb copy of this immuneACCESS table, which keeps in-frame sequences only. Checked studies attribute under half of the gap to unresolved V genes and leave the rest unexplained. This sample is represented by 15,000 to 20,000 clones; around 90% of them were singletons. The ten biggest clones cover 3.5% to 4% of the sample. The specimen comprised PBMCs, sampled after an allogeneic stem cell transplant with a calcineurin inhibitor and methotrexate. The source is a male patient between 45 and 60 years old who received an allogeneic stem cell transplant from an unrelated donor, was CMV-positive, and had chronic GVHD only. After a transplant, some of the T cells may come from the graft donor.

This sequence joins TRBV5-1 and TRBJ2-5; D gene uncertain. Germline V gene lookup returns CDR1 SGHRS and CDR2 YFSETQ. The ends were cut back, 10 bases at V and 1 base at J, with 14 bases in the middle. The CDR3 loop spans 13 amino acids. DNA for the CDR3: TGCGCCCCGAACCCCCCAGTCCAAGAGACCCAGTACTTC. It translates to CAPNPPVQETQYF. Together with reference TRBV5-1 and TRBJ2-5, the CDR3 gives the full variable domain: KAGVTQTPRYLIKTRGQQVTLSCSPISGHRSVSWYQQTPGQGLQFLFEYFSETQRNKGNFPGRFSGRQFSNSRSEMNVSTLELGDSALYLCAPNPPVQETQYFGPGTRLLVL.

The chain couples TRBV19 to TRBJ1-1, with D possibly matching TRBD1 (5 bases). Germline V gives CDR1 LNHDA, CDR2 SQIVND (reference sequence). This CDR3 is 16 amino acids long. Trimming took 4 bases from V and 0 from J, leaving 15 bases between them. The CDR3 region has the DNA TGTGCCAGTAGTAGGCCACCCCAGGGTATGAACACTGAAGCTTTCTTT. It translates to CASSRPPQGMNTEAFF.

Only one count was recorded for this clone. The chain recombines TRBV6-5 with TRBJ2-1; 7 bases are shared with TRBD2. This CDR3 is 16 amino acids long. With V trimmed by 0 bases and J by 4 bases, 6 bases remained unmatched. The V gene's germline CDR1 is MNHEY and CDR2 SVGAGI. The DNA of the CDR3 is TGTGCCAGCAGTTACTCCGGACTGGGGGGGTACAATGAGCAGTTCTTC. It specifies CASSYSGLGGYNEQFF.

The chain recombines TRBV7-3 with TRBJ1-1, with D uncertain. The CDR3 spans 13 residues. V was shortened by 5 bases and J by 0 bases, with 7 bases between the two germline ends. Germline CDR1 is SGHTA and CDR2 is FQGTGA. CDR3 region: CASSRNMNTEAFF. Written as DNA, the CDR3 is TGTGCCAGCAGCCGAAACATGAACACTGAAGCTTTCTTT.

This chain joins TRBV7-8 and TRBJ2-1, with D possibly being TRBD1 (5 bases). Trimming left V 3 bases short and J 0 bases short, with 9 bases between. The CDR3 is 15 amino acids. Germline CDR1 reads SGHVS; CDR2 reads FQNEAQ. The CDR3 bases are TGTGCCAGCAGCTTTACGGACATCTCCTACAATGAGCAGTTCTTC. Its protein is CASSFTDISYNEQFF.

This sequence joins TRBV19 and TRBJ2-7; D uncertain. In germline, CDR1 is LNHDA, CDR2 SQIVND (reference sequence). This CDR3 spans 16 amino acids. V lost 3 bases to trimming and J lost 3 bases, with 18 bases between them. The CDR3 nucleotides read TGTGCCAGTAGTATTTTCGGCAGGCCTCCCCTCTACGAGCAGTACTTC. Amino acid sequence: CASSIFGRPPLYEQYF.

The chain couples TRBV6-6 to TRBJ2-2; TRBD2 agrees at 7 bases. The CDR3 is made up of 15 amino acids. Germline CDR1 reads MNHNY; CDR2 reads SVGAGI (reference sequence). The V and J ends lost 2 bases and 5 bases, in that order; junction bases with no gene match: 5. CDR3 nucleotides: TGTGCCAGCAGTTACGGTGGACTAGTAACCGGGGAGCTGTTTTTT. Its protein product is CASSYGGLVTGELFF.

This chain joins TRBV7-8 and TRBJ1-4, with TRBD1 matching over 9 bases. After removal of 1 base from V and 5 bases from J, the junction contained 5 bases not matched to a gene. There are 16 residues in the CDR3. Germline lookup yields CDR1 SGHVS and CDR2 FQNEAQ. Written as DNA, the CDR3 is TGTGCCAGCAGCTTAGGACAGGGGGGACAAAATGAAAAACTGTTTTTT. This translates into CASSLGQGGQNEKLFF.

V is TRBV7-2 and J is TRBJ2-7; no firm D call. Germline CDR1 reads SGHTA; CDR2 reads FQGNSA. V was trimmed by 3 bases and J by 3 bases, leaving 6 bases between them. The CDR3 is 12 amino acids. CDR3 sequence reads: CASSLAYYEQYF. The CDR3 coding sequence is TGTGCCAGCAGCTTGGCTTACTACGAGCAGTACTTC. Supplemented by reference TRBV7-2 and TRBJ2-7, the full variable domain reads GAGVSQSPSNKVTEKGKDVELRCDPISGHTALYWYRQSLGQGLEFLIYFQGNSAPDKSGLPSDRFSAERTGGSVSTLTIQRTQQEDSAVYLCASSLAYYEQYFGPGTRLTVT.

The rearrangement joins TRBV7-8 to TRBJ2-4; D is possibly TRBD2 (5 bases). CDR1 and CDR2 from the germline V gene are SGHVS and FQNEAQ. The CDR3 has 13 amino acids. Trimming shortened V by 3 bases and J by 8 bases, and 11 bases separated the two germline ends. The CDR3 loop is CASSFGLQDIQYF. The CDR3 nucleotides read TGTGCCAGCAGCTTTGGACTTCAGGACATTCAGTACTTC.

The chain links TRBV29-1 to TRBJ2-7; 8 bases fit TRBD1. Trimming took 4 bases from V and 6 from J; bases not matched to a gene: 11. The germline V gene has CDR1 SQVTM and CDR2 ANQGSEA. This CDR3 spans 14 amino acids. CDR3 loop: CSVAPTGEIGEQYF. CDR3 nucleotides: TGCAGCGTTGCTCCGACAGGGGAGATCGGCGAGCAGTACTTC.

This clone was observed once. The chain combines TRBV4-1 with TRBJ2-7; D is possibly TRBD2 (5 bases). V was cut by 4 bases and J by 2 bases, with 21 bases left in between. The CDR3 is 17 residues long. The V gene's germline CDR1 is MGHRA and CDR2 YSYEKL. The CDR3 is CASSPRDAPEVTYEQYF. The CDR3 DNA reads TGCGCCAGCAGCCCCAGAGATGCCCCGGAGGTTACCTACGAGCAGTACTTC.

The CDR3 nucleotides read TGCGCCAGCAGCCTGACCCGGGACAGAGAACAAAAACTGTTTTTT. Its translation is CASSLTRDREQKLFF. V and J are TRBV10-2 and TRBJ1-4; 7 bases map to TRBD1. Losses at the gene ends were 6 bases for V and 9 bases for J; bases not matched to a gene: 13. The CDR3 contains 15 residues. The V gene's germline CDR1 is WSHSY and CDR2 SAAADI.

In its sample, this clone was seen once. This chain connects TRBV18 to TRBJ2-3; maybe TRBD1 (5 bases). The CDR3 contains 19 residues. CDR1 is KGHSH, CDR2 LQKENI, per germline. The V end lost 5 bases, the J end lost 0 bases, and 24 bases lay between the germline ends. In DNA form, the CDR3 reads TGTGCCAGCTCATTCCGCCCTCCTACAGGCCCGACTAGCACAGATACGCAGTATTTT. Amino acids: CASSFRPPTGPTSTDTQYF.